The clone carrying this T cell receptor beta chain was detected ten times or more. As yet, its antigen is unknown. Together with a sample-barcoded 5' primer, a J-beta primer mix was included in a second PCR lasting about 7 to 11 cycles. From the 5' RACE reads, TCRdb called clonotypes with MiXCR, one entry per CDR3 protein. The table includes about 1.6 million distinct CDR3 sequences, about 31% detected once. Whenever a sample was processed, at least 6 million PBMCs were isolated. The sample belongs to a study of blood T cells in healthy people across ages. Study-wide findings and caveats: Getting older went along with TCR beta diversity per million T cells dropping roughly linearly. Diversity was higher, and naive CD4+ cells more numerous, in long-lived donors than in aged donors. The donors' CMV status was not determined, possibly confounding changes in expanded clonotypes.

The sequence was obtained from a woman aged 25 to 39 in good health. Sequencing was carried out using blood.

CDR3 sequence reads: CATSRVSTPDEQYF. CDR3 DNA sequence: TGTGCCACCAGCAGAGTATCGACCCCCGACGAGCAGTACTTC. V is TRBV15 and J is TRBJ2-7; D remains ambiguous. The CDR3 is 14 amino acids. The V gene lost 1 base and the J gene lost 5 bases, with 12 bases spanning the gap. Germline CDR1 reads LNHNV; CDR2 reads YYDKDF (reference sequence). The full variable domain, rest sourced from reference TRBV15 and TRBJ2-7, is DAMVIQNPRYQVTQFGKPVTLSCSQTLNHNVMYWYQQKSSQAPKLLFHYYDKDFNNEADTPDNFQSRRPNTSFCFLDIRSPGLGDTAMYLCATSRVSTPDEQYFGPGTRLTVT.